The sequence of this T cell receptor beta chain was determined in a study of shared clonotypes between healthy human individuals. V was pared by 4 bases and J by 4 bases, with 17 bases between. Germline loops: CDR1 SGHRS, CDR2 YFSETQ. The CDR3 covers 15 residues. The repertoire was sequenced with immunoSEQ multiplex PCR; TCRdb's copy has only in-frame clones and lacks some. The sample holds 740,000 or so clones, more than 70% seen once. V usage is TRBV5-1 and J usage is TRBJ1-1, with D tentatively TRBD1 (5 bases). The sequenced sample was memory CD4+ T cells sorted from blood. Subset meaning: CD45RA-negative fraction. The TCR comes from a woman aged 30 to 39 in good health. CDR3 bases: TGCGCCAGCAGCCCGTGGGGGGGAGTTGGCACTGAAGCTTTCTTT. Protein sequence: CASSPWGGVGTEAFF.